The 5 T cell receptor beta chains below were found in one sample sequenced in a study of T-cell memory formation after mild COVID-19 (TCRdb year 2021). The library was built by means of 5' RACE. The sequencer listed for this sample is Illumina NovaSeq 6000. The public reads were reprocessed in TCRdb via fastp at Q25 and MiXCR, keeping in-frame beta chains. One record per CDR3 amino acid sequence lists the most common genes and DNA. This sample comprises 200,000 to 250,000 distinct CDR3 sequences, under 12% of them detected only once. The top ten clones comprise roughly 3.2% of the sample. The sequenced material came from PBMCs or a T cell subset sorted from them (not recorded which). These receptors all come from a man aged 18 to 29 who had mild COVID-19 (a few samples of this study predate the infection). The sample titles of this study are shuffled in the database, so cell type and time point are left out; the donor was told from shared clones.

The rearrangement links TRBV29-1 to TRBJ1-2; 7 bases agree with TRBD1. Trimming cost V 6 bases and J 0 bases; bases outside gene matches: 4. Germline V CDR1 and CDR2: SQVTM, ANQGSEA. The CDR3 spans 13 residues. DNA of the CDR3: TGCAGCGTGCCGGGACAGACTAACTATGGCTACACCTTC. Protein product: CSVPGQTNYGYTF.

This clonotype was seen many times. The chain uses TRBV7-6 and TRBJ2-7, with TRBD1 as a possible D gene (5 bases). V shed 5 bases and J shed 3 bases, with 17 bases lying between them. Germline V gene lookup returns CDR1 SGHVS and CDR2 FNYEAQ. The CDR3 has 15 residues. The CDR3 sequence: CASSQLGQGSYEQYF. CDR3 in DNA: TGTGCCAGCAGCCAGTTGGGGCAGGGCAGCTACGAGCAGTACTTC.

The sample holds a few counts of this clonotype. J is TRBJ2-7 and V is TRBV6-5, with 11 bases that match TRBD1. The CDR3 contains 14 residues. Looked up from germline, CDR1 is MNHEY and CDR2 is SVGAGI. V lost 6 bases to trimming and J lost 1 base; unmatched junction nucleotides: 2. The CDR3 region has the DNA TGTGCCAGCAGAGGACAGGGGGCATCCTACGAGCAGTACGTC. Residues: CASRGQGASYEQYV.

The rearrangement uses TRBV20-1 and TRBJ1-5, with a possible D match to TRBD1 (6 bases). The CDR3 length is 14 residues. Germline V gives CDR1 DFQATT, CDR2 SNEGSKA (reference sequence). V lost 3 bases and J 2 bases, leaving 11 bases between the germline ends. The CDR3: CSASQNRGNQPQHF. In nucleotides, the CDR3 is TGCAGTGCTAGTCAGAACAGGGGCAATCAGCCCCAGCATTTT.

At least ten counts were recorded for this clonotype. CDR3 sequence: CASSQGGTGSEKLFF. The CDR3 region has the DNA TGTGCCAGCAGCCAAGGGGGGACAGGGAGCGAGAAACTGTTTTTT. The V gene is TRBV4-2, the J gene TRBJ1-4; 9 positions match TRBD1. V dropped 1 base and J dropped 11; count of bases not matched to a gene: 8. The CDR3 has 15 amino acids. Per the germline V gene, CDR1 is LGHNA and CDR2 is YNFKEQ.